This T cell receptor beta chain was captured in a study of cytomegalovirus exposure and HLA in healthy donors. Study-level points and caveats: Using the classifier, cytomegalovirus status was reportedly diagnosed with high specificity and sensitivity. Among the CMV-associated chains, three were confirmed in vitro as specific for CMV antigens. TCR beta V- and J-gene trimming, according to a later analysis, was linked to a missense DCLRE1C variant. Researchers counted around 150 TCR beta chains as cytomegalovirus-associated.

The ends lost 5 bases at V and 6 bases at J; junction bases unmatched: 7. CDR1 is MNHEY and CDR2 is SMNVEV in the germline V gene (reference sequence). The CDR3 runs to 14 residues. The PCR made use of 60 Vbeta and 13 Jbeta primers. TCRdb's table, derived via immunoSEQ multiplex PCR, lists solely in-frame clones and lacks some. The sample lists roughly 120,000 clones, about 79% occurring once. For this clone: Its antigen is still unknown.

The TCR comes from a man younger than 45 in good health and CMV-seropositive. J is TRBJ1-5 and V is TRBV27; 7 nucleotides agree with TRBD1. Sample: PBMCs. CDR3 loop: CASSPQGVVQPQHF. The CDR3 coding sequence is TGTGCCAGCAGTCCCCAGGGGGTAGTTCAGCCCCAGCATTTT.